Listed here are 2 T cell receptor beta chains from one sample, sequenced in a study of cytomegalovirus exposure and HLA in healthy donors. PCR was performed using 60 Vbeta and 13 Jbeta primers. The method was immunoSEQ multiplex PCR; TCRdb's version includes in-frame clones alone and lacks a portion of them. The data hold 170,000 or so clones, with over 75% observed a single time. Sequencing was carried out using PBMCs. These receptors were taken from a woman aged 45-60 years in good health and CMV-seronegative.

The chain uses TRBV7-2 and TRBJ2-5; TRBD2 agrees at 9 bases. The CDR3 is 15 amino acids. From germline, CDR1 is SGHTA and CDR2 FQGNSA. With V trimmed by 3 bases and J by 4 bases, 6 bases remained unmatched. The CDR3 protein is CASSFAAGGLETQYF. The CDR3 region has the DNA TGTGCCAGCAGCTTCGCGGCGGGGGGGCTAGAGACCCAGTACTTC.

There are a few counts of this clone. The chain links TRBV25-1 to TRBJ2-1, with D perhaps matching TRBD2 (5 bases). The germline gives CDR1 MGHDK, CDR2 SYGVNS. The CDR3 covers 13 residues. Trimming shortened V by 6 bases and J by 12 bases, and 18 bases separated the two germline ends. The CDR3: CASSRSGSPGQFF. The CDR3, as DNA: TGTGCCAGCAGCAGGTCGGGGAGCCCAGGGCAGTTCTTC.